The 5 T cell receptor beta chains presented below share a single source sample, sequenced in a study of blood T cells in healthy people across ages. The authors ran a second PCR of 7 to 11 cycles using a sample-barcoded 5' primer and a J-beta primer mix. TCRdb re-analysed the 5' RACE reads in MiXCR, keeping a single row per CDR3 protein. Of about 1.6 million distinct CDR3 sequences in the sample, 30% to 40% are singletons; the top ten hold approximately 11%. The sequencing input was blood. The receptor source for this set is a woman in her 30s in good health.

The chain has TRBV27 and TRBJ2-5; the match to TRBD2 covers 13 bases. The germline gives CDR1 MNHEY, CDR2 SMNVEV (reference sequence). The CDR3 extends over 16 amino acids. Losses at the gene ends were 3 bases for V and 4 bases for J; bases not matched to a gene: 5. CDR3 bases: TGTGCCAGCAGTTTCGACGGGACTAGCGGGATAGAGACCCAGTACTTC. It encodes CASSFDGTSGIETQYF.

There are a few counts of this clonotype. This chain uses TRBV12-3 or TRBV12-4 with TRBJ1-2, with a tentative D call TRBD1 (5 bases). V was shortened by 6 bases and J by 8 bases, with 13 bases between the two germline ends. The CDR3 sequence is 12 residues long. CDR3 sequence (DNA): TGTGCCAGCAGCCCCGTAGGGGAAGGCTACACCTTC. The encoded protein is CASSPVGEGYTF.

This clonotype came up a few times. CDR3 protein: CAIKVAGEGETQYF. The CDR3 DNA reads TGTGCCATCAAGGTGGCGGGAGAGGGAGAGACCCAGTACTTC. This chain connects TRBV10-3 to TRBJ2-5; 7 nucleotides align to TRBD2. This CDR3 contains 14 residues. Per the germline V gene, CDR1 is ENHRY and CDR2 is SYGVKD. V was pared by 7 bases and J by 4 bases, with 9 bases of the junction left unmatched.

The CDR3 protein is CASSHRQGQETQYF. The DNA of the CDR3 is TGTGCCAGCAGCCACCGACAGGGCCAAGAGACCCAGTACTTC. The V gene is TRBV11-1, the J gene TRBJ2-5; 7 nucleotides match TRBD1. J lost 1 base, V lost 5 bases, and 4 bases had no gene match. Looked up from germline, CDR1 is SGHAT and CDR2 is FQDESV (reference sequence). The CDR3 is 14 residues long. The whole variable domain, filled in from reference TRBV11-1 and TRBJ2-5, reads EAEVAQSPRYKITEKSQAVAFWCDPISGHATLYWYRQILGQGPELLVQFQDESVVDDSQLPKDRFSAERLKGVDSTLKIQPAELGDSAMYLCASSHRQGQETQYFGPGTRLLVL.

The J gene is TRBJ2-5, the V gene TRBV7-6, with D maybe TRBD1 (6 bases). Germline assignment: CDR1 SGHVS and CDR2 FNYEAQ. This CDR3 is 15 amino acids long. Trimming removed 4 bases from V and 0 bases from J, with 12 bases in between. The DNA of the CDR3 is TGTGCCAGCAGCTCTCCTGACAGGAACCAAGAGACCCAGTACTTC. Residues: CASSSPDRNQETQYF.